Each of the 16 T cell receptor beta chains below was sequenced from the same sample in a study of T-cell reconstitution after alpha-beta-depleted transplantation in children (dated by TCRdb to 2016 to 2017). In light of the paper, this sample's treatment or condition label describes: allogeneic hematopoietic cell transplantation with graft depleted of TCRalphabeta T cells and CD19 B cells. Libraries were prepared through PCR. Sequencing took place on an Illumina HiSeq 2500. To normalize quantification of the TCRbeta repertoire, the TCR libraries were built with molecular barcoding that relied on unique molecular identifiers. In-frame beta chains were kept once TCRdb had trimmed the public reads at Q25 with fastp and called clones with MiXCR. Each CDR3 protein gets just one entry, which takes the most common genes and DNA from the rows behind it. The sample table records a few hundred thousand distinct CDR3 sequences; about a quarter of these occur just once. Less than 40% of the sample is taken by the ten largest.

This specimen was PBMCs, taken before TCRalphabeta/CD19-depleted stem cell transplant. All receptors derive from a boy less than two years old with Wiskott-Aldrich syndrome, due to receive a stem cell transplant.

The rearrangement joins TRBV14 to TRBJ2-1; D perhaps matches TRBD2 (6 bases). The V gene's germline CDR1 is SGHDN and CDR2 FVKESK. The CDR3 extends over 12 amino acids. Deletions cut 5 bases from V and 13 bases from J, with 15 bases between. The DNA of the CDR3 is TGTGCCAGCAGCTTAGTCGGGACTTACCAGTTCTTC. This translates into CASSLVGTYQFF.

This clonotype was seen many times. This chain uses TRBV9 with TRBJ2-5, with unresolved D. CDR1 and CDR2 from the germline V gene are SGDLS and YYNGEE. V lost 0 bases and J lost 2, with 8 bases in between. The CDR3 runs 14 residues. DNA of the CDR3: TGTGCCAGCAGCGTAGGGGGAACGCAAGAGACCCAGTACTTC. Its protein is CASSVGGTQETQYF.

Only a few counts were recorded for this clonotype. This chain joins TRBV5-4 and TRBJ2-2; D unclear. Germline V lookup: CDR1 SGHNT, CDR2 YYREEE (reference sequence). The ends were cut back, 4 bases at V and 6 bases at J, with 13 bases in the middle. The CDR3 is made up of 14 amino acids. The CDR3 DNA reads TGTGCCAGCAGCCTGTCAATTGGAGCCGGGGAGCTGTTTTTT. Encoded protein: CASSLSIGAGELFF.

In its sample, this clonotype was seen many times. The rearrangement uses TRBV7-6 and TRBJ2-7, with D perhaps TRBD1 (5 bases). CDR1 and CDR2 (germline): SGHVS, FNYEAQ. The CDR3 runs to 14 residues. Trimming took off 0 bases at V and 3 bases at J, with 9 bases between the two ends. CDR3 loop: CASSLAGPGYEQYF. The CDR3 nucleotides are TGTGCCAGCAGCTTAGCGGGGCCTGGCTACGAGCAGTACTTC.

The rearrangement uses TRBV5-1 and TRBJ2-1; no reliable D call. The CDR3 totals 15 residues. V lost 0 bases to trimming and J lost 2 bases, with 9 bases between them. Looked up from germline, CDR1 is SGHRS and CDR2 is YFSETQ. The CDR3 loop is CASSLGLPTYNEQFF. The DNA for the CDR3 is TGCGCCAGCAGCTTGGGGCTACCTACCTACAATGAGCAGTTCTTC.

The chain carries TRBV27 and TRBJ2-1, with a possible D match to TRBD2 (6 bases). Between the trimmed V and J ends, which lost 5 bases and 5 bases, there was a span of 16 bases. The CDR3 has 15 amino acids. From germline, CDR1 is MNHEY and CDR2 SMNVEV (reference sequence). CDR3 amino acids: CASSEFGSGNNEQFF. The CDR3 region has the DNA TGTGCCAGCAGTGAGTTCGGGAGTGGGAACAATGAGCAGTTCTTC.

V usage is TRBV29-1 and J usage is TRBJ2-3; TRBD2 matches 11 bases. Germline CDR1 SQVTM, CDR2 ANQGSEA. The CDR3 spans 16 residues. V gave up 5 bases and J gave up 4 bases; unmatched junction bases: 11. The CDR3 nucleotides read TGCAGCGTTTCCGCTTTTAGCGGGAGGGTCTCAGATACGCAGTATTTT. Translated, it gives CSVSAFSGRVSDTQYF.

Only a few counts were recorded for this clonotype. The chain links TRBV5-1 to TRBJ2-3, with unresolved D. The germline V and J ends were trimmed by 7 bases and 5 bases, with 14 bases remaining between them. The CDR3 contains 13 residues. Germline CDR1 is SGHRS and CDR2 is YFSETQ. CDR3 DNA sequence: TGCGCCAGCGGTCGACTTCCCGGAGATACGCAGTATTTT. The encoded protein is CASGRLPGDTQYF.

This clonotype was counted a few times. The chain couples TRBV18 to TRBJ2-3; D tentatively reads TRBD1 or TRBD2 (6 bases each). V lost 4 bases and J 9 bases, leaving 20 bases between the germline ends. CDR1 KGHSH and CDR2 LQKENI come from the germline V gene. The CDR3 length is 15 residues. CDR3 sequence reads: CASSLTEPQGGTQYF. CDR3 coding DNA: TGTGCCAGCTCACTGACAGAACCCCAAGGGGGGACGCAGTATTTT.

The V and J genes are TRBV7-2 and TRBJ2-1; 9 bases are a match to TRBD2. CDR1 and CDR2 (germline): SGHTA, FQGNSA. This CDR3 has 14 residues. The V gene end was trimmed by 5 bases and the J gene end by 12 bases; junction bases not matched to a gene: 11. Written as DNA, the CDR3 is TGTGCCAGCAGCAGTCGGACTAGCGCCAGCGTGCAGTTCTTC. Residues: CASSSRTSASVQFF.

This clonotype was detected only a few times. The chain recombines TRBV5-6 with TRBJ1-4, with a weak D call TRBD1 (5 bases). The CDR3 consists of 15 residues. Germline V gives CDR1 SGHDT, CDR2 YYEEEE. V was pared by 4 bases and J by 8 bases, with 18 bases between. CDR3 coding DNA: TGTGCCAGCAGCCTGGGACGGGTACAAGAGGAAAAACTGTTTTTT. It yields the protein CASSLGRVQEEKLFF.

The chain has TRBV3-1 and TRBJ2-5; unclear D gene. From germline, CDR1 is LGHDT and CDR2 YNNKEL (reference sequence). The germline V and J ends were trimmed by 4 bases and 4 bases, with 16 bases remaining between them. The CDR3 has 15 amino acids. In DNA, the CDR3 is TGTGCCAGCAGCCCATCGACATCGGAGATAGAGACCCAGTACTTC. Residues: CASSPSTSEIETQYF.

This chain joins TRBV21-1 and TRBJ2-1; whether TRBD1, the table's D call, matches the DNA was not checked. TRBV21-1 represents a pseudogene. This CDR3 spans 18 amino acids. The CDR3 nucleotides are TGTGCCAGTTTACGAGGGGGCAGGGCCAGGGGGGGGTACAATGAGCAGTTCTTC. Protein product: CASLRGGRARGGYNEQFF.

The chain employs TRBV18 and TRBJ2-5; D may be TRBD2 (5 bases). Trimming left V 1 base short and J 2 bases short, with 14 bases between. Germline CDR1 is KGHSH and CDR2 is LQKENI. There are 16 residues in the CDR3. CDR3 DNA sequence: TGTGCCAGCTCACCACTAGATTTACAGCGGCAAGAGACCCAGTACTTC. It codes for CASSPLDLQRQETQYF.

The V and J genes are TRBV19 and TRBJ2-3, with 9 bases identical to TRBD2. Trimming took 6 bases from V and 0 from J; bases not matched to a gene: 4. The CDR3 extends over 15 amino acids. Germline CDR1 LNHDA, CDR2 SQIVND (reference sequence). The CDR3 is CASRRLAVSTDTQYF. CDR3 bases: TGTGCCAGTAGGAGACTAGCGGTTAGCACAGATACGCAGTATTTT.

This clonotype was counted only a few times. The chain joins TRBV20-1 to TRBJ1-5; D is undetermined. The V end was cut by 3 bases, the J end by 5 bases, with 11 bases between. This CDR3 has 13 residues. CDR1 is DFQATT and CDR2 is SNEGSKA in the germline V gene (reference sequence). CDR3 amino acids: CSASYGSDQPQHF. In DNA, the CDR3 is TGCAGTGCTAGTTACGGGTCGGATCAGCCCCAGCATTTT.